This TCR beta chain was recovered during a study of blood T cell repertoires in COVID-19. Study-wide context: The United States, Italy and Spain were the sources of the acute and convalescent COVID-19 samples.

Assay used: immunoSEQ multiplex PCR; TCRdb lists only in-frame clones, some missing. This table holds 250,000 to 300,000 clones, about nine tenths found once. CDR3 length: 11 amino acids. V was clipped by 7 bases and J by 9 bases, with 10 bases between them. This receptor was identified in a woman aged 25 to 45 with COVID-19, enrolled during active disease. V usage is TRBV12-3 or TRBV12-4 and J usage is TRBJ2-1; D not certain. Sequenced: peripheral blood. The CDR3 reads CASTDEAEQFF. The CDR3 nucleotides are TGTGCCAGCACCGACGAGGCTGAGCAGTTCTTC.